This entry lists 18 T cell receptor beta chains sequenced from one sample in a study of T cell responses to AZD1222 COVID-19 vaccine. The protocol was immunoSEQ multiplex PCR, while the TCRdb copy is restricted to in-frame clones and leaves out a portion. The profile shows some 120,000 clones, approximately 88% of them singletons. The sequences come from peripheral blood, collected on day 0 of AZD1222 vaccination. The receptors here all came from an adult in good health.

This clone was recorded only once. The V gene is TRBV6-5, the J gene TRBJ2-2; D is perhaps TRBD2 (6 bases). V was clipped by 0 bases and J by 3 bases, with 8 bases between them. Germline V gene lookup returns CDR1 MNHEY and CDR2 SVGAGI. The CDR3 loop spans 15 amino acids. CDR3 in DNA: TGTGCCAGCAGTTACTCGACTAGGGACACCGGGGAGCTGTTTTTT. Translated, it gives CASSYSTRDTGELFF.

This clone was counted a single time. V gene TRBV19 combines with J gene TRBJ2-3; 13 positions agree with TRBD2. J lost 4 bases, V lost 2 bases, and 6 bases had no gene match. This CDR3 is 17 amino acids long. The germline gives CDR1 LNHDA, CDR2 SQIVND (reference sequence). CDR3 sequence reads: CASSIPGLAGSADTQYF. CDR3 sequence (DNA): TGTGCCAGTAGTATACCGGGACTAGCGGGATCCGCAGATACGCAGTATTTT.

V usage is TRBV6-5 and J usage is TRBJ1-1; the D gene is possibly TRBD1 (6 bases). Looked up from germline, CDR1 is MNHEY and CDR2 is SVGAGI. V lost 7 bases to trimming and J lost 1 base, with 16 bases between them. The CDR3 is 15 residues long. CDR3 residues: CASTPWNRANTEAFF. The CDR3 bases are TGTGCCAGCACCCCCTGGAACAGGGCGAACACTGAAGCTTTCTTT.

For the CDR3, the DNA is TGTGCCAGCAGTGAACAGGGGGACGTAACACCCCTCCACTTT. Translated: CASSEQGDVTPLHF. This chain joins TRBV6-1 and TRBJ1-6; TRBD1 agrees at 7 bases. Per the germline V gene, CDR1 is MNHNS and CDR2 is SASEGT. V was clipped by 2 bases and J by 11 bases; unmatched bases: 6. The CDR3 spans 14 residues.

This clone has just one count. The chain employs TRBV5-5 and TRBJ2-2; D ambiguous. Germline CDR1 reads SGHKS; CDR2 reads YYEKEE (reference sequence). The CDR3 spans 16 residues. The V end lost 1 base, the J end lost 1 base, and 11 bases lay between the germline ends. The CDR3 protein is CASSLKSVGNTGELFF. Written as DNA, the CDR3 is TGTGCCAGCAGCTTGAAGAGCGTGGGGAACACCGGGGAGCTGTTTTTT.

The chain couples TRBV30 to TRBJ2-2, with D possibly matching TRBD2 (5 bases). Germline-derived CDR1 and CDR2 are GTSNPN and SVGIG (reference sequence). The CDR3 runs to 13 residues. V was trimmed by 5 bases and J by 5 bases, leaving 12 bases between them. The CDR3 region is CAWPREGTGELFF. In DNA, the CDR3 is TGTGCCTGGCCACGCGAGGGTACCGGGGAGCTGTTTTTT.

The CDR3, as DNA: TGTGCCAGCAGCGGAGTAAGGTCCTACAATGAGCAGTTCTTC. This sequence encodes CASSGVRSYNEQFF. The gene calls are TRBV11-3 and TRBJ2-1, with unresolved D. This CDR3 has 14 amino acids. Trimming took off 5 bases at V and 1 base at J, with 9 bases between the two ends. Germline lookup yields CDR1 SGHNT and CDR2 YENEEA.

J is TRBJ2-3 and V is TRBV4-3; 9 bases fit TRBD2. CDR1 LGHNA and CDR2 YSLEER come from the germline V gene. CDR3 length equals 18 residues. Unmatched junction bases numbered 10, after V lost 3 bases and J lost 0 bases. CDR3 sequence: CASSHARGLAPSTDTQYF. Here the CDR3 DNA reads TGCGCCAGCAGCCACGCTAGGGGACTAGCACCTAGCACAGATACGCAGTATTTT.

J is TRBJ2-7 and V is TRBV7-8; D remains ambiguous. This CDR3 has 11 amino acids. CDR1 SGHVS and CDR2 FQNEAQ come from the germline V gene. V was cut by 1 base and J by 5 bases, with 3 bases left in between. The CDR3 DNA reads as TGTGCCAGCAGCTTAGTTGACGAGCAGTACTTC. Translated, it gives CASSLVDEQYF.

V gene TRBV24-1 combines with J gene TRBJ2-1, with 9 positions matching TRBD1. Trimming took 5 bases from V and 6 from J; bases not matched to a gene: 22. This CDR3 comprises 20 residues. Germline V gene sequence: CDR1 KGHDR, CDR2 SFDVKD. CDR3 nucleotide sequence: TGTGCCACCAGTGGGGACAGGGTAAAAGGGAGGGGGTATGGGGTCAATGAGCAGTTCTTC. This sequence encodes CATSGDRVKGRGYGVNEQFF.

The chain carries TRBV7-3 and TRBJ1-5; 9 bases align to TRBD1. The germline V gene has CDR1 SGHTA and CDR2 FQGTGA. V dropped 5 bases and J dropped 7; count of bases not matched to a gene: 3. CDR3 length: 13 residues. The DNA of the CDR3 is TGTGCCAGCAGCCCGACAGGGGGACAGCCCCAGCATTTT. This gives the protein CASSPTGGQPQHF. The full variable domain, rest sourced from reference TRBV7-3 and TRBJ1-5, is GAGVSQTPSNKVTEKGKYVELRCDPISGHTALYWYRQSLGQGPEFLIYFQGTGAADDSGLPNDRFFAVRPEGSVSTLKIQRTERGDSAVYLCASSPTGGQPQHFGDGTRLSIL.

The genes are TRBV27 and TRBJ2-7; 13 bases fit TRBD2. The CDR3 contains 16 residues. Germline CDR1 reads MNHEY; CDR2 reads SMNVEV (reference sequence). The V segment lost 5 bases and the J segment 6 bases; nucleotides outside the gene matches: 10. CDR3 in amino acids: CASSPPGTSGMSEQYF. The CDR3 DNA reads TGTGCCAGCAGTCCGCCAGGGACTAGCGGGATGAGCGAGCAGTACTTC.

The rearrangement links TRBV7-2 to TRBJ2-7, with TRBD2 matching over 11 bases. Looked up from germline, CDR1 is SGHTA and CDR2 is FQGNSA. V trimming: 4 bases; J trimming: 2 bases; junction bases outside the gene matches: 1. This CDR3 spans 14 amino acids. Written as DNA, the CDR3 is TGTGCCAGCAGCTCGACTAGCGGGACCTACGAGCAGTACTTC. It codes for CASSSTSGTYEQYF.

The CDR3 sequence is CASSRRRGLAGYNEQFF. The DNA of the CDR3 is TGCGCCAGCAGCCGAAGAAGAGGCCTAGCCGGATACAATGAGCAGTTCTTC. The chain combines TRBV4-3 with TRBJ2-1; weak D call: TRBD2 (5 bases). With 4 bases removed from V and 4 bases from J, the gap between germline ends came to 20 bases. The CDR3 loop spans 17 amino acids. In germline, CDR1 is LGHNA, CDR2 YSLEER.

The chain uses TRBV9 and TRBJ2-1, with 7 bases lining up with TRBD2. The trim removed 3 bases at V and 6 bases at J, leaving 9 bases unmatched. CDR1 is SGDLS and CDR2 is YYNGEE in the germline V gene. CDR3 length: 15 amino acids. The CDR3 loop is CASSAGGSSANEQFF. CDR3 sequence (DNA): TGTGCCAGCAGCGCCGGCGGGAGCTCTGCCAATGAGCAGTTCTTC.

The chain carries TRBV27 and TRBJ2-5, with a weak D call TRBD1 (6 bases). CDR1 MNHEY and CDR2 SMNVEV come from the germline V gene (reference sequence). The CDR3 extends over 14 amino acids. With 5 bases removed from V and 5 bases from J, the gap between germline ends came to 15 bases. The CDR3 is CASSLLTGRETQYF. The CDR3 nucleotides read TGTGCCAGCAGTCTACTGACAGGCCGGGAGACCCAGTACTTC.

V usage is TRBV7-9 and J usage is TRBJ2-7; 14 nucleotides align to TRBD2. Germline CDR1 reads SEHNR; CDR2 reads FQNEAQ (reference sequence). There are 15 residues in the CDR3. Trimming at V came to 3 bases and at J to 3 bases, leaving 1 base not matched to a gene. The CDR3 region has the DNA TGTGCCAGCAGCTTGGGACTAGCGGGAGACTACGAGCAGTACTTC. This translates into CASSLGLAGDYEQYF.

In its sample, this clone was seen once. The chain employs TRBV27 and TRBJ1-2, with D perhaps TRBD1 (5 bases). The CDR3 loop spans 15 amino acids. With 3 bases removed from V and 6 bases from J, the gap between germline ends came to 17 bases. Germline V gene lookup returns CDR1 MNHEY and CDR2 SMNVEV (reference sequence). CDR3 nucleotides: TGTGCCAGCAGTTTCGAGCGGGGGAGGGTCGATGGCTACACCTTC. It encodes CASSFERGRVDGYTF.